The 5 T cell receptor beta chains listed next were all sequenced from one sample in a study of blood T cell repertoires in COVID-19. Here immunoSEQ multiplex PCR was the method, and the copy in TCRdb shows in-frame clones only, minus some. The repertoire holds 55,000 to 65,000 clones, with over 70% as singletons. Sequences were obtained from peripheral blood. The receptors derive from a man aged 60 to 75 with acute or convalescent COVID-19.

The table lists this clone with a few counts. The chain links TRBV5-4 to TRBJ2-7; 9 bases align to TRBD1. There are 14 residues in the CDR3. Germline V gene lookup returns CDR1 SGHNT and CDR2 YYREEE (reference sequence). V lost 4 bases and J lost 6; bases outside the gene matches: 8. CDR3 in DNA: TGTGCCAGCAGCACCGGACAGGGGTACGGCGAGCAGTACTTC. Protein product: CASSTGQGYGEQYF.

This rearrangement joins TRBV7-9 to TRBJ1-2; 9 positions agree with TRBD1. The V and J ends lost 2 bases and 3 bases, in that order; junction bases with no gene match: 10. This CDR3 has 17 amino acids. CDR1 and CDR2 from the germline V gene are SEHNR and FQNEAQ (reference sequence). CDR3 sequence reads: CASSLMGTGMLDYGYTF. The CDR3 DNA is TGTGCCAGCAGCTTAATGGGGACAGGGATGCTTGACTATGGCTACACCTTC.

The chain couples TRBV7-8 to TRBJ1-1; TRBD1 matches 7 bases. The germline gives CDR1 SGHVS, CDR2 FQNEAQ. V shed 5 bases, J shed 5 bases, and the junction held 5 bases outside the gene matches. The CDR3 loop spans 13 amino acids. CDR3 nucleotides: TGTGCCAGCAGCCTCCCAGGGGGTACTGAAGCTTTCTTT. Its protein is CASSLPGGTEAFF.

The V and J genes are TRBV4-1 and TRBJ1-2; 8 nucleotides agree with TRBD1. The CDR3 spans 16 residues. After removal of 3 bases from V and 0 bases from J, the junction contained 6 bases not matched to a gene. CDR1 and CDR2 (germline): MGHRA, YSYEKL. The CDR3 is CASSHLGQGSNYGYTF. The CDR3, as DNA: TGCGCCAGCAGCCACCTAGGACAGGGATCTAACTATGGCTACACCTTC.

The chain is built from TRBV5-1 and TRBJ1-1; perhaps TRBD1 as D (5 bases). The CDR3 extends over 15 amino acids. From germline, CDR1 is SGHRS and CDR2 YFSETQ. V lost 1 base to trimming and J lost 1 base, with 11 bases between them. The CDR3 loop is CASSLLGLPNTEAFF. In DNA form, the CDR3 reads TGCGCCAGCAGCTTGCTGGGACTTCCGAACACTGAAGCTTTCTTT. Full variable domain (rest looked up from reference TRBV5-1 and TRBJ1-1): KAGVTQTPRYLIKTRGQQVTLSCSPISGHRSVSWYQQTPGQGLQFLFEYFSETQRNKGNFPGRFSGRQFSNSRSEMNVSTLELGDSALYLCASSLLGLPNTEAFFGQGTRLTVV.